The 9 T cell receptor beta chains below were found in one sample sequenced in a study of T-cell reconstitution after alpha-beta-depleted transplantation in children. Unique molecular identifiers tagged the TCRbeta library. TCRdb used MiXCR to reprocess the PCR reads, holding one entry per CDR3 protein. In the table there are approximately 400,000 distinct CDR3 sequences, 9.5% to 13% of which are singletons. This sample comprised PBMCs from the stem cell graft donor, obtained from the stem cell graft. The receptors shown here come from a human donor who donated a stem cell graft to a child with acute myeloid leukemia.

In this sample, this clonotype turned up many times. V is TRBV7-6 and J is TRBJ2-1; 11 bases agree with TRBD2. Per the germline V gene, CDR1 is SGHVS and CDR2 is FNYEAQ. The CDR3 sequence is 19 residues long. With V trimmed by 3 bases and J by 0 bases, 10 bases remained unmatched. CDR3 DNA: TGTGCCAGCAGCTTCCCGACTAGCGGGACGGGGAGCTCCTACAATGAGCAGTTCTTC. Amino acid sequence: CASSFPTSGTGSSYNEQFF.

The chain recombines TRBV14 with TRBJ2-7; D gene uncertain. The V end was cut by 3 bases, the J end by 2 bases, with 8 bases between. The germline V gene has CDR1 SGHDN and CDR2 FVKESK. The CDR3 length is 13 residues. CDR3 sequence: CASSQTLTYEQYF. The CDR3 DNA reads TGTGCCAGCAGCCAGACACTTACCTACGAGCAGTACTTC.

This clonotype was counted a few times. The chain has TRBV5-5 and TRBJ2-7; TRBD2 matches 10 bases. The junction had 6 bases not matched to a gene; V was cut back by 0 bases and J by 3 bases. CDR3 length equals 16 residues. Germline-derived CDR1 and CDR2 are SGHKS and YYEKEE (reference sequence). CDR3 protein: CASSLGASGRIYEQYF. In nucleotides, the CDR3 is TGTGCCAGCAGCTTGGGGGCTAGCGGGAGAATCTACGAGCAGTACTTC.

This clonotype was found a few times. This chain uses TRBV5-1 with TRBJ2-7; the match to TRBD2 covers 7 bases. Losses at the gene ends were 1 base for V and 6 bases for J; bases not matched to a gene: 7. Germline V lookup: CDR1 SGHRS, CDR2 YFSETQ. CDR3 length: 14 amino acids. CDR3 in DNA: TGCGCCAGCAGCTTGCGATCATCGGGAGGCGAGCAGTACTTC. Translation gives CASSLRSSGGEQYF.

This clonotype came up many times. The chain couples TRBV5-5 to TRBJ1-3; no reliable D call. The CDR3 runs to 13 residues. V lost 2 bases, J lost 0 bases, and 3 bases lay in between. Germline V gene lookup returns CDR1 SGHKS and CDR2 YYEKEE (reference sequence). CDR3 region: CASSFNSGNTIYF. The CDR3 coding sequence is TGTGCCAGCAGCTTCAACTCTGGAAACACCATATATTTT.

The chain employs TRBV12-3 or TRBV12-4 and TRBJ2-1; TRBD2 matches at 8 bases. This CDR3 is 17 amino acids long. Germline trimming cut 6 bases from V and 6 bases from J; bases unmatched to any gene: 16. The CDR3 reads CASRMGGVGGDGNEQFF. Written as DNA, the CDR3 is TGTGCCAGCAGGATGGGAGGGGTCGGGGGGGACGGCAATGAGCAGTTCTTC.

At least ten counts were recorded for this clonotype. The CDR3: CASSSTGVGNSPLHF. As DNA, the CDR3 is TGTGCCAGCAGCTCCACAGGGGTTGGCAATTCACCCCTCCACTTT. The V call is TRBV5-4, the J call TRBJ1-6, with 7 bases that match TRBD1. CDR1 is SGHNT, CDR2 YYREEE, per germline (reference sequence). The J segment lost 7 bases and the V segment lost 3 bases, leaving 7 bases of the junction unmatched. The CDR3 spans 15 residues.

This clonotype occurred a few times. CDR3 DNA sequence: TGCGCCAGCAGCACCTTGCAGGGTAACACTGAAGCTTTCTTT. It specifies CASSTLQGNTEAFF. The V call is TRBV5-1, the J call TRBJ1-1, with a weak D call TRBD1 (5 bases). Germline V gives CDR1 SGHRS, CDR2 YFSETQ. Trimming left V 4 bases short and J 2 bases short, with 12 bases between. The CDR3 length is 14 residues. The full variable domain, its missing parts supplied by reference TRBV5-1 and TRBJ1-1, is KAGVTQTPRYLIKTRGQQVTLSCSPISGHRSVSWYQQTPGQGLQFLFEYFSETQRNKGNFPGRFSGRQFSNSRSEMNVSTLELGDSALYLCASSTLQGNTEAFFGQGTRLTVV.

In this sample, this clonotype turned up many times. The gene calls are TRBV9 and TRBJ2-5, with 9 bases identical to TRBD2. Looked up from germline, CDR1 is SGDLS and CDR2 is YYNGEE. The J segment lost 1 base and the V segment lost 7 bases, leaving 8 bases of the junction unmatched. This CDR3 contains 15 residues. The CDR3 DNA sequence: TGTGCCAGCTCCCGGGGTAGCGGGGGCCAAGAGACCCAGTACTTC. Protein: CASSRGSGGQETQYF.